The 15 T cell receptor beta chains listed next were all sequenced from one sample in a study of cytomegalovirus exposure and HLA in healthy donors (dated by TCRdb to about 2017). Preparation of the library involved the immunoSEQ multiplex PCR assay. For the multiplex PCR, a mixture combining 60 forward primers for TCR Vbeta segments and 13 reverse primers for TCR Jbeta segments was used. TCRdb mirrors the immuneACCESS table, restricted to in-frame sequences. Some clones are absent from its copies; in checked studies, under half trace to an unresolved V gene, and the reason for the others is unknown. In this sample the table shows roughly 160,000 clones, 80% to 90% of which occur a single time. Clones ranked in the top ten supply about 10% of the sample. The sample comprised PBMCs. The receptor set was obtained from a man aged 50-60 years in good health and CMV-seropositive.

The CDR3 loop is CASSFGTGVGGYTF. CDR3 in DNA: TGTGCCAGCAGTTTCGGGACAGGGGTCGGTGGCTACACCTTC. The J gene is TRBJ1-2, the V gene TRBV28, with TRBD1 matching 10 bases. Germline CDR1 reads MDHEN; CDR2 reads SYDVKM. J gave up 7 bases and V 3 bases, and 5 bases lay outside the gene matches. This CDR3 region has 14 residues.

The CDR3 spells CASSYRSGSGGGPDTQYF. The CDR3 DNA sequence: TGTGCCAGCAGCTACAGAAGCGGGAGCGGGGGTGGCCCAGATACGCAGTATTTT. This chain uses TRBV7-2 with TRBJ2-3; 8 bases line up with TRBD2. The CDR3 is 18 residues long. Germline-derived CDR1 and CDR2 are SGHTA and FQGNSA. V trimming: 4 bases; J trimming: 4 bases; junction bases outside the gene matches: 16.

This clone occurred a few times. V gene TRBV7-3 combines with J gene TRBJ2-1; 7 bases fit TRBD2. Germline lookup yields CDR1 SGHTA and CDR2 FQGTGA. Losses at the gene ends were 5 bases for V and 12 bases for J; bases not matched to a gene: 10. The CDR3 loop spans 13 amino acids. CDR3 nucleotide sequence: TGTGCCAGCAGCAAAGGAACTAGCGACGGGCAGTTCTTC. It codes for CASSKGTSDGQFF.

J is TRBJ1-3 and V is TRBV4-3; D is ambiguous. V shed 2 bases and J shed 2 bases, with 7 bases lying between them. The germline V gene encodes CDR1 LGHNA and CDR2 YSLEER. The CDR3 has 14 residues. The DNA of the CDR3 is TGCGCCAGCAGCCAATCTTATACTGGAAACACCATATATTTT. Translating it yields CASSQSYTGNTIYF.

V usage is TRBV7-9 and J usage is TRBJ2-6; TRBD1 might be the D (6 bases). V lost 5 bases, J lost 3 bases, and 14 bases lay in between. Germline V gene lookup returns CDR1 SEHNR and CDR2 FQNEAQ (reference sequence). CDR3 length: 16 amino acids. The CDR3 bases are TGTGCCAGCAGCGCCTCAGGGGAGATTGGGGCCAACGTCCTGACTTTC. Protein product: CASSASGEIGANVLTF.

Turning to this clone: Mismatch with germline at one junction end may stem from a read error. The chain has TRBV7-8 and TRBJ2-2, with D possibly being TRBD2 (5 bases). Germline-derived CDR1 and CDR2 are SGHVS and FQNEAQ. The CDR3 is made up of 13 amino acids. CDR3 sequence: CASSFGVTGELFF. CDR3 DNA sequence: TGTGCCAGCAGCTTTGGGGTCACCGGGGAGCTGTTTTTC. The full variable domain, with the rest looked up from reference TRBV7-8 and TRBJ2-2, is GAGVSQSPRYKVAKRGQDVALRCDPISGHVSLFWYQQALGQGPEFLTYFQNEAQLDKSGLPSDRFFAERPEGSVSTLKIQRTQQEDSAVYLCASSFGVTGELFFGEGSRLTVL.

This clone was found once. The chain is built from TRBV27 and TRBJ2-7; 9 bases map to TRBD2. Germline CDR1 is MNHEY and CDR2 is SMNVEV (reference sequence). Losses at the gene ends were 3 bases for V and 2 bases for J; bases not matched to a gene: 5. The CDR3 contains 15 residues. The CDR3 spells CASSFVLAGAYEQYF. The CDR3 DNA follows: TGTGCCAGCAGTTTCGTGTTAGCGGGAGCCTACGAGCAGTACTTC.

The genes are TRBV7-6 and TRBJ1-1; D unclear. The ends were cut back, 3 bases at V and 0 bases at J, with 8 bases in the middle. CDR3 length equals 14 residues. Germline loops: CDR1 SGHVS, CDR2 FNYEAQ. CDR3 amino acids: CASSLGNMNTEAFF. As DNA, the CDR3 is TGTGCCAGCAGCTTGGGCAACATGAACACTGAAGCTTTCTTT. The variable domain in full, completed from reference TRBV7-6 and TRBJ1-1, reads GAGVSQSPRYKVTKRGQDVALRCDPISGHVSLYWYRQALGQGPEFLTYFNYEAQQDKSGLPNDRFSAERPEGSISTLTIQRTEQRDSAMYRCASSLGNMNTEAFFGQGTRLTVV.

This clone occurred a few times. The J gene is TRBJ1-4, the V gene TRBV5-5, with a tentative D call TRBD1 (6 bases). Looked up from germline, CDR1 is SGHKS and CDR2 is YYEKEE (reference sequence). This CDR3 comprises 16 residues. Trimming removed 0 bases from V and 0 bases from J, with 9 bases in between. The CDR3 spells CASSLGAGATNEKLFF. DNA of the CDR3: TGTGCCAGCAGCTTGGGGGCAGGGGCAACTAATGAAAAACTGTTTTTT.

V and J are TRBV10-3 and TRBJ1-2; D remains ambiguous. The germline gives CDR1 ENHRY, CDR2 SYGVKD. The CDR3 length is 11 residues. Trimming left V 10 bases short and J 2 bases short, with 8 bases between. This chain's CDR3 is CATEGNYGYTF. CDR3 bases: TGTGCCACGGAGGGAAACTATGGCTACACCTTC.

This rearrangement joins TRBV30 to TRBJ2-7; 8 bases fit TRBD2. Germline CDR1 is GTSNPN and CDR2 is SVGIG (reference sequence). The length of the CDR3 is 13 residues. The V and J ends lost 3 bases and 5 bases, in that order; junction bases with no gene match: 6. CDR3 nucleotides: TGTGCCTGGAGGGTAGCGGGACGTCACGAGCAGTACTTC. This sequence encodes CAWRVAGRHEQYF.

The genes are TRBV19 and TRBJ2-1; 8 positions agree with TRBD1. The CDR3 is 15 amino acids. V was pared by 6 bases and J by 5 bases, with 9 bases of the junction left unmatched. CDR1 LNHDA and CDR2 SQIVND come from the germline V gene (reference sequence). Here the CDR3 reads CASRKDRGFNNEQFF. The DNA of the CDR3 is TGTGCCAGTAGAAAAGACAGGGGCTTTAACAATGAGCAGTTCTTC.

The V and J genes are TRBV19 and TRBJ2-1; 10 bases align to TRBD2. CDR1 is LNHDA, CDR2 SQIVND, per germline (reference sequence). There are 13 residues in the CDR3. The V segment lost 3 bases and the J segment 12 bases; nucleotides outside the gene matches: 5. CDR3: CASSIEGLAAQFF. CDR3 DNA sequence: TGTGCCAGTAGTATTGAAGGACTAGCGGCGCAGTTCTTC.

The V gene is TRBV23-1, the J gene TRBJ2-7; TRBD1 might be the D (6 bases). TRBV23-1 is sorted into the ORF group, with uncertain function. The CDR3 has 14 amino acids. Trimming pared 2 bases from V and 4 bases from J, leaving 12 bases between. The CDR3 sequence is CASSQRTRGYEQYF. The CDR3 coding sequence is TGCGCCAGCAGTCAAAGAACCAGGGGATACGAGCAGTACTTC.

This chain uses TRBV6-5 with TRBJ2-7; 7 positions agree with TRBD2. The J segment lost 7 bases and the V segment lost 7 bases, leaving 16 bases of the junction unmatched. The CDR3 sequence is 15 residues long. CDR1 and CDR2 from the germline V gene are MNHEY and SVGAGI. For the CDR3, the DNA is TGTGCCAGCACCCTAGAGGCTAGCGGCCTGGGGGAGCAGTACTTC. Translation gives CASTLEASGLGEQYF.